The next 19 T cell receptor beta chains were all read from a single sample in a study of long-term antiretroviral therapy in people with HIV. Investigators performed immunoSEQ version v3.0 at survey level. Profiling relied on immunoSEQ multiplex PCR, and the TCRdb table lists in-frame clones only, not all of them. The repertoire holds about 27,000 clones, with 70% to 90% as singletons. Material: unsorted PBMCs, obtained 3 years after starting antiretroviral therapy. All receptors come from a man aged 35-49 years with HIV.

This chain uses TRBV7-9 with TRBJ2-7; the D gene is possibly TRBD1 (5 bases). CDR1 and CDR2 from the germline V gene are SEHNR and FQNEAQ (reference sequence). V lost 4 bases, J lost 5 bases, and 12 bases lay in between. The CDR3 is 13 residues long. DNA for the CDR3: TGTGCCAGCAGCTCCAGTCCGGACAACGAGCAGTACTTC. This encodes CASSSSPDNEQYF.

The rearrangement joins TRBV7-8 to TRBJ1-5, with TRBD1 matching 9 bases. The CDR3 loop spans 16 amino acids. Per the germline V gene, CDR1 is SGHVS and CDR2 is FQNEAQ. V shed 5 bases, J shed 7 bases, and the junction held 12 bases outside the gene matches. The CDR3 loop is CASSPPGQGWGQPQHF. CDR3 in DNA: TGTGCCAGCAGCCCGCCTGGACAGGGGTGGGGCCAGCCCCAGCATTTT.

CDR3 loop: CASSIGGENTEAFF. DNA of the CDR3: TGTGCCAGTAGTATAGGGGGAGAGAACACTGAAGCTTTCTTT. V and J are TRBV19 and TRBJ1-1; D not certain. The CDR3 extends over 14 amino acids. Trimming stripped 1 base from V and 1 base from J, with 7 bases between. Germline loops: CDR1 LNHDA, CDR2 SQIVND (reference sequence).

The sample holds a few counts of this clone. The J gene is TRBJ1-1, the V gene TRBV10-1, with unresolved D. The CDR3 runs to 13 residues. CDR1 WNHNN and CDR2 SYGVQD come from the germline V gene (reference sequence). With 1 base removed from V and 5 bases from J, the gap between germline ends came to 8 bases. The CDR3 region has the DNA TGCGCCAGCAGTGAGTTCCTGGGGACTGAAGCTTTCTTT. Its translation: CASSEFLGTEAFF.

This chain uses TRBV14 with TRBJ2-5, with 11 nucleotides matching TRBD2. Germline CDR1 is SGHDN and CDR2 is FVKESK. CDR3 length: 15 residues. V dropped 4 bases and J dropped 5; count of bases not matched to a gene: 6. The chain's CDR3 is CASSRVTSGKETQYF. In DNA, the CDR3 is TGTGCCAGCAGCCGTGTGACTAGCGGGAAGGAGACCCAGTACTTC.

The gene calls are TRBV21-1 and TRBJ1-2; TRBD1 reflects the table's D call only, with no check against the DNA. TRBV21-1 is described as a pseudogene. The length of the CDR3 is 15 residues. As DNA, the CDR3 is TGTGCCAGCAGCAAAGAGGACAGGCCCAGGGGTGGCTACACCTTC. Protein sequence: CASSKEDRPRGGYTF.

The chain combines TRBV5-1 with TRBJ2-2, with D unclear. V lost 4 bases, J lost 4 bases, and 8 bases lay in between. This CDR3 is 13 amino acids long. The germline V gene has CDR1 SGHRS and CDR2 YFSETQ. The CDR3 protein is CASSQPGTGELFF. In DNA form, the CDR3 reads TGCGCCAGCAGCCAACCGGGCACCGGGGAGCTGTTTTTT.

The chain has TRBV7-9 and TRBJ2-3; TRBD2 might be the D (5 bases). V lost 4 bases to trimming and J lost 5 bases, with 22 bases between them. Germline V CDR1 and CDR2: SEHNR, FQNEAQ (reference sequence). The CDR3 contains 17 residues. The CDR3 spells CASSSIKGGVQRDTQYF. The CDR3 nucleotides are TGTGCCAGCAGCTCAATCAAAGGAGGAGTCCAACGAGATACGCAGTATTTT.

The chain is built from TRBV7-9 and TRBJ2-1, with D uncertain. CDR1 and CDR2 (germline): SEHNR, FQNEAQ (reference sequence). The V gene lost 4 bases and the J gene lost 7 bases, with 17 bases spanning the gap. The CDR3 sequence is 15 residues long. CDR3 DNA: TGTGCCAGCAGCTCACAAAGTGGGGTAGTGAATGAGCAGTTCTTC. This translates into CASSSQSGVVNEQFF.

The chain has TRBV7-9 and TRBJ1-4; D might be TRBD1 (5 bases). The germline V and J ends were trimmed by 4 bases and 6 bases, with 6 bases remaining between them. Germline values: CDR1 SEHNR, CDR2 FQNEAQ (reference sequence). The CDR3 covers 12 residues. The CDR3 DNA reads TGTGCCAGCAGCTGGGGGGATGAAAAACTGTTTTTT. Its translation is CASSWGDEKLFF.

This clone has more than one count but fewer than ten. The J gene is TRBJ1-6, the V gene TRBV7-9, with D possibly TRBD1 on 5 matching bases. This CDR3 contains 19 residues. Germline V gene sequence: CDR1 SEHNR, CDR2 FQNEAQ (reference sequence). Trimming removed 5 bases at V and 0 bases at J, with 20 bases between. CDR3 DNA sequence: TGTGCCAGCAGCCTCGGGAGGGACGCCCTGAGCTCCTATAATTCACCCCTCCACTTT. It is translated as CASSLGRDALSSYNSPLHF.

This chain uses TRBV5-1 with TRBJ2-1; 13 bases align to TRBD2. The V and J ends lost 0 bases and 7 bases, in that order; junction bases with no gene match: 10. CDR1 and CDR2 from the germline V gene are SGHRS and YFSETQ. CDR3 length: 18 residues. The chain's CDR3 is CASSLVTVLAGGQNEQFF. The CDR3 coding sequence is TGCGCCAGCAGCTTGGTTACCGTACTAGCGGGGGGGCAGAATGAGCAGTTCTTC.

The chain combines TRBV6-5 with TRBJ1-1, with TRBD1 matching over 9 bases. This CDR3 is built from 14 residues. The germline gives CDR1 MNHEY, CDR2 SVGAGI. V shed 6 bases and J 3 bases; nucleotides not matched to a gene: 5. The CDR3 region has the DNA TGTGCCAGCAGCCGGGACAGGGCAGACACTGAAGCTTTCTTT. Its protein is CASSRDRADTEAFF.

V is TRBV25-1 and J is TRBJ2-7; 8 bases line up with TRBD1. Trimming cost V 3 bases and J 4 bases; bases outside gene matches: 8. The length of the CDR3 is 15 residues. The germline CDR1 and CDR2 sequences are MGHDK and SYGVNS. The CDR3 here is CASSDPADRDYEQYF. The CDR3 DNA sequence: TGTGCCAGCAGTGACCCGGCGGACAGGGATTACGAGCAGTACTTC.

In its sample, this clone was seen a few times. J is TRBJ1-2 and V is TRBV5-6; D not resolved. There are 17 residues in the CDR3. V lost 4 bases to trimming and J lost 4 bases, with 23 bases between them. Germline V gene data show CDR1 as SGHDT and CDR2 as YYEEEE. CDR3 in DNA: TGTGCCAGCAGCGCACACGGAGCGCCTTCGCATCTCTATGGCTACACCTTC. This encodes CASSAHGAPSHLYGYTF.

The V call is TRBV9, the J call TRBJ2-7; maybe TRBD1 (6 bases). The CDR3 loop spans 15 amino acids. Germline CDR1 is SGDLS and CDR2 is YYNGEE. V lost 4 bases to trimming and J lost 2 bases, with 16 bases between them. CDR3 nucleotide sequence: TGTGCCAGCAGCCCAATCCCGGGACAAGCCTACGAGCAGTACTTC. The encoded protein is CASSPIPGQAYEQYF.

This clone was observed once. The chain joins TRBV11-1 to TRBJ2-1; unclear D gene. V gave up 0 bases and J gave up 7 bases, with 1 base separating them. CDR1 is SGHAT, CDR2 FQDESV, per germline (reference sequence). The CDR3 has 11 amino acids. CDR3 bases: TGTGCCAGCAGCTTAGCAAATGAGCAGTTCTTC. Translated: CASSLANEQFF.

Only a few counts were recorded for this clone. This chain links TRBV7-8 with TRBJ1-2; 7 positions match TRBD1. V gave up 4 bases and J gave up 1 base; unmatched junction bases: 12. Germline V gene sequence: CDR1 SGHVS, CDR2 FQNEAQ. The CDR3 length is 17 residues. CDR3 sequence reads: CASSYLRGTVDNYGYTF. CDR3 bases: TGTGCCAGCAGCTACCTCCGTGGGACAGTAGATAACTATGGCTACACCTTC.

This chain uses TRBV4-2 with TRBJ2-7; D uncertain. Germline loops: CDR1 LGHNA, CDR2 YNFKEQ. Trimming cost V 3 bases and J 0 bases, with 6 bases left between them. The CDR3 totals 13 residues. CDR3 region: CASSQELSYEQYF. CDR3 nucleotide sequence: TGTGCCAGCAGCCAGGAACTCTCCTACGAGCAGTACTTC.